The 27 T cell receptor beta chains given below trace back to one sample, sequenced in a study of early T cells in non-severe SARS-CoV-2 infection. In TCRdb, the 5' RACE reads were re-called with MiXCR into one record per CDR3 protein. The table includes 30,000 to 45,000 distinct CDR3 sequences, approximately 5% detected once. Sequencing used whole blood. These TCRs come from an adult who was a healthcare worker with PCR-confirmed SARS-CoV-2 infection or an uninfected control (not recorded which).

The sample holds many counts of this clonotype. The chain joins TRBV7-6 to TRBJ1-1; no clear D gene. Trimming shortened V by 3 bases and J by 1 base, and 12 bases separated the two germline ends. Germline V gene data show CDR1 as SGHVS and CDR2 as FNYEAQ. This CDR3 comprises 15 residues. The CDR3 DNA is TGTGCCAGCAGCTTTCTAAACATGGGGAACACTGAAGCTTTCTTT. Translated: CASSFLNMGNTEAFF.

This clonotype was detected only a few times. The chain has TRBV4-2 and TRBJ2-3; 8 positions match TRBD2. Germline CDR1 and CDR2: LGHNA and YNFKEQ. The trim removed 4 bases at V and 6 bases at J, leaving 6 bases unmatched. This CDR3 region has 14 residues. Here the CDR3 DNA reads TGTGCCAGCAGCCCGGGACTAGAGTCCGATACGCAGTATTTT. It encodes CASSPGLESDTQYF.

This clonotype was counted many times. For the CDR3, the DNA is TGTGCCCGGCAAAGGGGGCCCGCCTACAATGAGCAGTTCTTC. As protein: CARQRGPAYNEQFF. This chain links TRBV9 with TRBJ2-1; 7 bases line up with TRBD1. This CDR3 has 14 amino acids. Germline-derived CDR1 and CDR2 are SGDLS and YYNGEE. J gave up 2 bases and V 10 bases, and 9 bases lay outside the gene matches.

This clonotype came up many times. The J gene is TRBJ2-1, the V gene TRBV7-3; 15 bases are a match to TRBD2. CDR3 length equals 17 residues. Germline V gene sequence: CDR1 SGHTA, CDR2 FQGTGA. The ends lost 2 bases at V and 6 bases at J; junction bases unmatched: 5. CDR3 nucleotide sequence: TGTGCCAGCAGCTTATCCGGGACTAGCGGGGGGCGCAATGAGCAGTTCTTC. Its translation is CASSLSGTSGGRNEQFF. The full variable domain, its missing parts supplied by reference TRBV7-3 and TRBJ2-1, is GAGVSQTPSNKVTEKGKYVELRCDPISGHTALYWYRQSLGQGPEFLIYFQGTGAADDSGLPNDRFFAVRPEGSVSTLKIQRTERGDSAVYLCASSLSGTSGGRNEQFFGPGTRLTVL.

This clonotype has a handful of counts. V gene TRBV19 combines with J gene TRBJ2-1, with 7 bases matching TRBD1. V lost 3 bases and J lost 2; bases outside the gene matches: 19. The CDR3 runs 20 residues. The germline V gene encodes CDR1 LNHDA and CDR2 SQIVND (reference sequence). The DNA for the CDR3 is TGTGCCAGTAGTATTGAGTTAGGGACAGCAAGACTTACCCCCTACAATGAGCAGTTCTTC. It translates to CASSIELGTARLTPYNEQFF.

This chain uses TRBV10-3 with TRBJ2-5; unclear D gene. The germline gives CDR1 ENHRY, CDR2 SYGVKD. The CDR3 has 13 amino acids. With 2 bases removed from V and 5 bases from J, the gap between germline ends came to 9 bases. The CDR3 protein is CAISEPEEETQYF. CDR3 DNA: TGTGCCATCAGTGAGCCGGAAGAGGAGACCCAGTACTTC.

The sample holds many counts of this clonotype. CDR3 protein: CSARPAPRPGQMTSEQYF. The CDR3 nucleotides are TGCAGTGCTAGACCCGCTCCGAGACCGGGACAGATGACTTCCGAGCAGTACTTC. The J gene is TRBJ2-7, the V gene TRBV20-1, with 7 bases lining up with TRBD1. This CDR3 has 18 residues. J lost 6 bases, V lost 2 bases, and 22 bases had no gene match. Germline-derived CDR1 and CDR2 are DFQATT and SNEGSKA (reference sequence).

Turning to this clonotype: It may be a read error: a sequence one base away is much more abundant. The chain is built from TRBV7-2 and TRBJ2-6, with TRBD1 matching 8 bases. The CDR3 loop spans 18 amino acids. Germline V gene data show CDR1 as SGHTA and CDR2 as FQGNSA. As DNA, the CDR3 is TGTGCCAGCAGCCCTGGGACAGGAGCTGGCTCTGGGGCCTACGTCCTGACTTTC. It translates to CASSPGTGAGSGAYVLTF. Based on the CDR3 plus reference TRBV7-2 and TRBJ2-6, the full variable domain is GAGVSQSPSNKVTEKGKDVELRCDPISGHTALYWYRQSLGQGLEFLIYFQGNSAPDKSGLPSDRFSAERTGGSVSTLTIQRTQQEDSAVYLCASSPGTGAGSGAYVLTFGAGSRLTVL.

This clonotype was counted many times. The V call is TRBV9, the J call TRBJ2-3; 7 nucleotides agree with TRBD2. Per the germline V gene, CDR1 is SGDLS and CDR2 is YYNGEE. The ends lost 0 bases at V and 3 bases at J; junction bases unmatched: 7. The CDR3 runs to 16 residues. For the CDR3, the DNA is TGTGCCAGCAGCGTAGCCGGCGGGAGCGGAACAGATACGCAGTATTTT. Amino acids: CASSVAGGSGTDTQYF.

The chain couples TRBV5-5 to TRBJ1-1; no reliable D call. Trimming shortened V by 4 bases and J by 3 bases, and 13 bases separated the two germline ends. The CDR3 totals 14 residues. The germline V gene encodes CDR1 SGHKS and CDR2 YYEKEE (reference sequence). The CDR3 DNA sequence: TGTGCCAGCAGCCGAGGACGGACTTACACTGAAGCTTTCTTT. As protein: CASSRGRTYTEAFF.

This clonotype appeared many times. The chain recombines TRBV7-9 with TRBJ2-3; a possible D gene is TRBD1 (6 bases). Per germline, CDR1 SEHNR and CDR2 FQNEAQ (reference sequence). The V end was cut by 8 bases, the J end by 2 bases, with 8 bases between. CDR3 length: 12 residues. CDR3 nucleotide sequence: TGTGCCAGCGACAGGTACACAGATACGCAGTATTTT. Its translation is CASDRYTDTQYF.

This clonotype came up many times. This rearrangement joins TRBV9 to TRBJ2-3; unclear D gene. Trimming left V 2 bases short and J 1 base short, with 5 bases between. This CDR3 comprises 13 residues. From germline, CDR1 is SGDLS and CDR2 YYNGEE. The CDR3 DNA sequence: TGTGCCAGCAGCGTTAGGGGCACAGATACGCAGTATTTT. Protein: CASSVRGTDTQYF.

This sequence joins TRBV15 and TRBJ1-2; 8 positions match TRBD1. From germline, CDR1 is LNHNV and CDR2 YYDKDF (reference sequence). V was pared by 1 base and J by 4 bases, with 8 bases of the junction left unmatched. CDR3 length: 16 amino acids. The CDR3 DNA sequence: TGTGCCACCAGCAGAGCCCCGACAGGGGAGCCCTATGGCTACACCTTC. Translated, it gives CATSRAPTGEPYGYTF.

This clonotype was seen ten or more times. The chain carries TRBV6-2 or TRBV6-3 and TRBJ1-1; a weak D match, TRBD1 (5 bases). Germline V gene data show CDR1 as MNHEY and CDR2 as SVGEGT. V was trimmed by 2 bases and J by 1 base, leaving 5 bases between them. The length of the CDR3 is 13 residues. The chain's CDR3 is CASSYTGNTEAFF. The DNA of the CDR3 is TGTGCCAGCAGTTACACAGGGAACACTGAAGCTTTCTTT.

This clonotype was found many times. The V gene is TRBV5-1, the J gene TRBJ2-2; D uncertain. The CDR3 runs 14 residues. Trimming shortened V by 4 bases and J by 5 bases, and 12 bases separated the two germline ends. Germline-derived CDR1 and CDR2 are SGHRS and YFSETQ. The CDR3, as DNA: TGCGCCAGCAGCCCCGCCCTTGGGACCGGGGAGCTGTTTTTT. The encoded protein is CASSPALGTGELFF.

This clonotype appeared a few times. V gene TRBV3-1 combines with J gene TRBJ2-5; 9 bases are shared with TRBD1. The V gene's germline CDR1 is LGHDT and CDR2 YNNKEL (reference sequence). V shed 3 bases and J 5 bases; nucleotides not matched to a gene: 10. CDR3 length equals 16 residues. In nucleotides, the CDR3 is TGTGCCAGCAGCCACGGACCTGGACAGGGGAGGGAGACCCAGTACTTC. Its protein is CASSHGPGQGRETQYF.

The table lists this clonotype with a few counts. The genes are TRBV20-1 and TRBJ1-3, with D maybe TRBD1 (5 bases). This CDR3 is 13 amino acids long. The germline CDR1 and CDR2 sequences are DFQATT and SNEGSKA (reference sequence). Between the trimmed V and J ends, which lost 5 bases and 4 bases, there was a span of 12 bases. The CDR3 DNA is TGCAGTGCTCGCAGGGAAGCCGGAAACACCATATATTTT. This translates into CSARREAGNTIYF.

This clonotype was counted at least ten times. The genes are TRBV29-1 and TRBJ2-7, with D perhaps TRBD2 (6 bases). CDR1 SQVTM and CDR2 ANQGSEA come from the germline V gene. CDR3 length: 11 residues. V shed 4 bases and J shed 7 bases, with 11 bases lying between them. CDR3 sequence: CSVGNGGEQYF. The CDR3, as DNA: TGCAGCGTTGGCAATGGGGGGGAGCAGTACTTC.

This clonotype was recorded at least ten times. The chain uses TRBV7-8 and TRBJ1-5; no firm D call. Germline loops: CDR1 SGHVS, CDR2 FQNEAQ. The CDR3 consists of 16 residues. Between the trimmed V and J ends, which lost 4 bases and 5 bases, there was a span of 18 bases. The CDR3 nucleotides read TGTGCCAGCAGCTCCTCGGGGAGGGAGGGAGATCAGCCCCAGCATTTT. It yields the protein CASSSSGREGDQPQHF.

This clonotype appeared many times. This chain connects TRBV6-1 to TRBJ2-1, with 14 bases aligning to TRBD2. Per germline, CDR1 MNHNS and CDR2 SASEGT. This CDR3 spans 17 amino acids. J gave up 1 base and V 5 bases, and 4 bases lay outside the gene matches. The CDR3 DNA reads as TGTGCCAGCAGTCCTAGACTAGCGGGAGGGTCCTACAATGAGCAGTTCTTC. It codes for CASSPRLAGGSYNEQFF.

The chain links TRBV9 to TRBJ2-3; D is undetermined. The germline CDR1 and CDR2 sequences are SGDLS and YYNGEE. The CDR3 totals 12 residues. With 0 bases removed from V and 6 bases from J, the gap between germline ends came to 5 bases. This chain's CDR3 is CASSVGTDTQYF. CDR3 coding DNA: TGTGCCAGCAGCGTAGGAACTGATACGCAGTATTTT.

This clonotype was detected many times. The chain joins TRBV27 to TRBJ2-2, with D unresolved. Trimming stripped 6 bases from V and 3 bases from J, with 11 bases between. Germline CDR1 is MNHEY and CDR2 is SMNVEV (reference sequence). The CDR3 has 14 amino acids. Here the CDR3 reads CASRPLTYTGELFF. The CDR3, as DNA: TGTGCCAGCAGACCCCTCACCTACACCGGGGAGCTGTTTTTT.

As concerns this clonotype: It may be a read error: a sequence one base away is much more abundant. The chain couples TRBV3-1 to TRBJ2-1; the D gene is possibly TRBD2 (6 bases). The ends were cut back, 4 bases at V and 7 bases at J, with 11 bases in the middle. Germline V gives CDR1 LGHDT, CDR2 YNNKEL (reference sequence). The CDR3 consists of 13 residues. In DNA form, the CDR3 reads TGTGCCAGCAGCCGACTAGAGGTGAATGAGCAGTTCTTC. Translating it yields CASSRLEVNEQFF.

This clonotype has at least ten counts. V gene TRBV7-2 combines with J gene TRBJ1-3; 7 nucleotides align to TRBD1. The CDR3 is made up of 14 amino acids. Trimming at V came to 1 base and at J to 5 bases, leaving 2 bases not matched to a gene. The germline V gene has CDR1 SGHTA and CDR2 FQGNSA. The CDR3 sequence is CASSLDRGRNTIYF. CDR3 DNA sequence: TGTGCCAGCAGCTTAGACAGGGGTAGAAACACCATATATTTT. Based on the CDR3 plus reference TRBV7-2 and TRBJ1-3, the full variable domain is GAGVSQSPSNKVTEKGKDVELRCDPISGHTALYWYRQSLGQGLEFLIYFQGNSAPDKSGLPSDRFSAERTGGSVSTLTIQRTQQEDSAVYLCASSLDRGRNTIYFGEGSWLTVV.

The rearrangement uses TRBV5-4 and TRBJ1-2, with D possibly matching TRBD1 (6 bases). The CDR3 spans 16 residues. The germline V gene has CDR1 SGHNT and CDR2 YYREEE (reference sequence). V lost 4 bases and J lost 3, with 19 bases in between. CDR3: CASSTKVRRQDYGYTF. CDR3 coding DNA: TGTGCCAGCAGCACCAAGGTCCGCCGACAGGACTATGGCTACACCTTC.

This clonotype is termed large. The chain uses TRBV2 and TRBJ2-4; D may correspond to TRBD1 or TRBD2 (5 bases each). Germline V gene lookup returns CDR1 SNHLY and CDR2 FYNNEI. V was shortened by 4 bases and J by 7 bases, with 14 bases between the two germline ends. This CDR3 contains 14 residues. In nucleotides, the CDR3 is TGTGCCAGCAGTGCTGGGGACCCGAGGAACATTCAGTACTTC. Protein sequence: CASSAGDPRNIQYF.

The genes are TRBV30 and TRBJ2-3; no clear D. V lost 5 bases and J lost 0, with 12 bases in between. Germline V gives CDR1 GTSNPN, CDR2 SVGIG (reference sequence). The CDR3 sequence is 14 residues long. CDR3 nucleotides: TGTGCCTGGGCCCTGTTCGGAAGCACAGATACGCAGTATTTT. This translates into CAWALFGSTDTQYF.